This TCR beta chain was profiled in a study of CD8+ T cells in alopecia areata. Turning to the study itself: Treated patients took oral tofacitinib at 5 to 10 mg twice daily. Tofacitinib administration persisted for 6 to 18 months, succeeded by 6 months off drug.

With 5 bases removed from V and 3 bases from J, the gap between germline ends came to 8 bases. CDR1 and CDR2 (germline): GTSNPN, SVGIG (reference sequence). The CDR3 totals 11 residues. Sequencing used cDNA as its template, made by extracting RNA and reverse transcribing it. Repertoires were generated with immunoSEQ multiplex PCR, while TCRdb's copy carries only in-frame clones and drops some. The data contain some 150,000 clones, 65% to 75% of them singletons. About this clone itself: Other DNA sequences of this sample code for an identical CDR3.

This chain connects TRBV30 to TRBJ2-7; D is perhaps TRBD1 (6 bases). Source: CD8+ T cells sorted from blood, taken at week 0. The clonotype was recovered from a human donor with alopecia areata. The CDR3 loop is CAWSGDYEQYF. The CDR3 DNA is TGTGCCTGGTCAGGGGACTACGAGCAGTACTTC.